The 21 T cell receptor beta chains below come from one sample, sequenced in a study of blood T cell repertoires in COVID-19. The repertoire was sequenced with immunoSEQ multiplex PCR; TCRdb's copy has only in-frame clones and lacks some. The sample has about 480,000 clones, about 91% seen once; the top ten hold 0.7% to 1%. Material: peripheral blood. Every receptor here comes from a man in his late teens or twenties with COVID-19, enrolled during active disease.

The chain recombines TRBV4-1 with TRBJ2-1; TRBD2 matches at 7 bases. After removal of 1 base from V and 2 bases from J, the junction contained 5 bases not matched to a gene. Germline V lookup: CDR1 MGHRA, CDR2 YSYEKL. CDR3 length equals 16 residues. The CDR3 DNA sequence: TGCGCCAGCAGCCAAGGAGCGGGGCCCACCTACAATGAGCAGTTCTTC. Encoded protein: CASSQGAGPTYNEQFF.

In nucleotides, the CDR3 is TGTGCCAGTAGTATAACAGGGGCGGAGAATTCACCCCTCCACTTT. Amino acid sequence: CASSITGAENSPLHF. This chain joins TRBV19 and TRBJ1-6, with TRBD1 matching 7 bases. With V trimmed by 2 bases and J by 7 bases, 5 bases remained unmatched. This CDR3 is built from 15 residues. Germline CDR1 is LNHDA and CDR2 is SQIVND (reference sequence).

The V and J genes are TRBV7-9 and TRBJ1-4, with 9 bases that match TRBD1. The CDR3 sequence is 14 residues long. CDR1 and CDR2 from the germline V gene are SEHNR and FQNEAQ (reference sequence). The trim removed 5 bases at V and 8 bases at J, leaving 6 bases unmatched. The CDR3, as DNA: TGTGCCAGCAGCCGGACAGGGGTAGAGGAAAAACTGTTTTTT. Translating it yields CASSRTGVEEKLFF. Together with reference TRBV7-9 and TRBJ1-4, the CDR3 gives the full variable domain: DTGVSQNPRHKITKRGQNVTFRCDPISEHNRLYWYRQTLGQGPEFLTYFQNEAQLEKSRLLSDRFSAERPKGSFSTLEIQRTEQGDSAMYLCASSRTGVEEKLFFGSGTQLSVL.

The chain employs TRBV28 and TRBJ2-7, with 9 bases lining up with TRBD2. This CDR3 has 14 amino acids. With 6 bases clipped from V and 6 bases from J, the junction kept 9 bases outside the gene matches. Germline-derived CDR1 and CDR2 are MDHEN and SYDVKM. The CDR3 DNA sequence: TGTGCCAGCAGATTAGCGGGAGAGTATTTCGAGCAGTACTTC. This translates into CASRLAGEYFEQYF.

The chain employs TRBV5-8 and TRBJ2-3; 11 bases are a match to TRBD2. The germline V gene has CDR1 SGHTS and CDR2 YDEGEE. The CDR3 has 15 residues. V dropped 7 bases and J dropped 8; count of bases not matched to a gene: 12. The chain's CDR3 is CASYYGSGRAVTQYF. CDR3 coding DNA: TGTGCCAGCTATTATGGTAGCGGGAGGGCCGTTACGCAGTATTTT.

In its sample, this clone was seen a few times. The rearrangement links TRBV27 to TRBJ1-1, with a tentative D call TRBD1 (6 bases). This CDR3 is 16 amino acids long. Germline V CDR1 and CDR2: MNHEY, SMNVEV (reference sequence). V was clipped by 6 bases and J by 6 bases, with 23 bases between them. CDR3 nucleotides: TGTGCCAGCAGCCCGGGCGGGGGCGGGTTTTTCGCTGAAGCTTTCTTT. This sequence encodes CASSPGGGGFFAEAFF.

This chain links TRBV7-9 with TRBJ2-7; 9 positions agree with TRBD1. V was pared by 5 bases and J by 3 bases, with 5 bases of the junction left unmatched. Looked up from germline, CDR1 is SEHNR and CDR2 is FQNEAQ (reference sequence). CDR3 size: 14 residues. The CDR3 reads CASSPQGQGYEQYF. The CDR3 coding sequence is TGTGCCAGCAGCCCCCAGGGACAGGGCTACGAGCAGTACTTC.

The chain combines TRBV10-3 with TRBJ2-3; 10 bases are a match to TRBD2. CDR1 and CDR2 (germline): ENHRY, SYGVKD. V lost 0 bases and J lost 6; bases outside the gene matches: 3. The CDR3 is 15 residues long. CDR3 amino acids: CAISESPTSGDTQYF. DNA of the CDR3: TGTGCCATCAGTGAGTCGCCGACTAGCGGGGATACGCAGTATTTT.

The rearrangement joins TRBV4-2 to TRBJ1-2, with no clear D. CDR1 and CDR2 from the germline V gene are LGHNA and YNFKEQ. The V end lost 1 base, the J end lost 0 bases, and 15 bases lay between the germline ends. This CDR3 spans 17 amino acids. The CDR3 DNA sequence: TGTGCCAGCAGCCAAGGATACACGGAGGGCCCTAACTATGGCTACACCTTC. It codes for CASSQGYTEGPNYGYTF.

V is TRBV19 and J is TRBJ2-1; TRBD2 aligns across 9 bases. V shed 3 bases, J shed 4 bases, and the junction held 7 bases outside the gene matches. CDR1 and CDR2 from the germline V gene are LNHDA and SQIVND (reference sequence). This CDR3 has 16 residues. DNA for the CDR3: TGTGCCAGTAGTATGAGGGCGGGGGGGATTTACAATGAGCAGTTCTTC. Residues: CASSMRAGGIYNEQFF.

The chain joins TRBV6-6 to TRBJ1-4, with no clear D. This CDR3 contains 13 residues. The germline V gene has CDR1 MNHNY and CDR2 SVGAGI (reference sequence). V lost 2 bases, J lost 5 bases, and 6 bases lay in between. CDR3 protein: CASSYGPNEKLFF. The DNA for the CDR3 is TGTGCCAGCAGTTACGGCCCAAATGAAAAACTGTTTTTT.

The chain employs TRBV12-3 or TRBV12-4 and TRBJ1-3, with TRBD1 matching 8 bases. The junction had 4 bases not matched to a gene; V was cut back by 3 bases and J by 9 bases. This CDR3 has 13 residues. CDR3 bases: TGTGCCAGCAGTTTGGACAGGGATGGCACCATATATTTT. Protein product: CASSLDRDGTIYF.

The genes are TRBV5-4 and TRBJ2-1; 8 bases line up with TRBD1. V dropped 7 bases and J dropped 4; count of bases not matched to a gene: 7. The CDR3 is made up of 14 amino acids. CDR1 SGHNT and CDR2 YYREEE come from the germline V gene (reference sequence). The CDR3 loop is CASSRDRQYNEQFF. CDR3 nucleotide sequence: TGTGCCAGCTCTCGGGACAGGCAATACAATGAGCAGTTCTTC. The whole variable domain, filled in from reference TRBV5-4 and TRBJ2-1, reads ETGVTQSPTHLIKTRGQQVTLRCSSQSGHNTVSWYQQALGQGPQFIFQYYREEENGRGNFPPRFSGLQFPNYSSELNVNALELDDSALYLCASSRDRQYNEQFFGPGTRLTVL.

This chain links TRBV5-8 with TRBJ2-7, with 8 bases fitting TRBD1. Unmatched junction bases numbered 5, after V lost 4 bases and J lost 2 bases. Germline V gives CDR1 SGHTS, CDR2 YDEGEE. CDR3 length: 14 residues. CDR3 residues: CASSLGQVTYEQYF. CDR3 nucleotides: TGTGCCAGCAGCCTGGGACAGGTGACCTACGAGCAGTACTTC. Looking up the rest from reference TRBV5-8 and TRBJ2-7 gives the full variable domain: EAGVTQSPTHLIKTRGQQATLRCSPISGHTSVYWYQQALGLGLQFLLWYDEGEERNRGNFPPRFSGRQFPNYSSELNVNALELEDSALYLCASSLGQVTYEQYFGPGTRLTVT.

V usage is TRBV13 and J usage is TRBJ2-7; D is unresolved. Trimming left V 7 bases short and J 2 bases short, with 12 bases between. Germline CDR1 and CDR2: PRHDT and FYEKMQ (reference sequence). The CDR3 is 13 amino acids. CDR3 in amino acids: CASKLSGTYEQYF. Written as DNA, the CDR3 is TGTGCCAGCAAGCTTTCAGGAACCTACGAGCAGTACTTC.

The count of this clone is one. The CDR3: CASSGRDGNTGELFF. The CDR3 DNA reads as TGTGCCAGCAGTGGGCGGGACGGCAACACCGGGGAGCTGTTTTTT. The V gene is TRBV2, the J gene TRBJ2-2; possibly TRBD2 for D (6 bases). Germline V gene data show CDR1 as SNHLY and CDR2 as FYNNEI. This CDR3 comprises 15 residues. The V end lost 4 bases, the J end lost 2 bases, and 11 bases lay between the germline ends.

J is TRBJ1-5 and V is TRBV24-1, with 7 bases aligning to TRBD1. The junction had 13 bases not matched to a gene; V was cut back by 4 bases and J by 8 bases. The CDR3 loop spans 16 amino acids. CDR1 is KGHDR, CDR2 SFDVKD, per germline. CDR3 bases: TGTGCCACCAGTGACCCGAGCCAGGGGGGTGGCAAGCCCCAGCATTTT. Translated, it gives CATSDPSQGGGKPQHF.

The rearrangement joins TRBV19 to TRBJ2-7; 10 bases match TRBD1. CDR1 LNHDA and CDR2 SQIVND come from the germline V gene (reference sequence). The CDR3 covers 15 residues. V lost 1 base and J lost 6; bases outside the gene matches: 6. CDR3: CASSIGDRGFSEQYF. CDR3 sequence (DNA): TGTGCCAGTAGTATAGGGGACAGGGGTTTCAGCGAGCAGTACTTC.

CDR3 DNA: TGTGCCACCTACGGCGGGGGCCCCTACGAGCAGTACTTC. It encodes CATYGGGPYEQYF. The chain joins TRBV7-9 to TRBJ2-7, with D perhaps TRBD2 (7 bases). Germline V CDR1 and CDR2: SEHNR, FQNEAQ (reference sequence). The CDR3 consists of 13 residues. The V and J ends lost 10 bases and 2 bases respectively, with 15 bases between them.

The chain couples TRBV14 to TRBJ1-2; 7 nucleotides line up with TRBD1. The CDR3 is 17 amino acids. The J segment lost 6 bases and the V segment lost 0 bases, leaving 13 bases of the junction unmatched. Germline CDR1 is SGHDN and CDR2 is FVKESK. The CDR3 region has the DNA TGTGCCAGCAGCCAAGATTTACAGGGGCTGGGACTGGATGGCTACACCTTC. Its protein product is CASSQDLQGLGLDGYTF.

This chain links TRBV7-2 with TRBJ1-2; D is unresolved. The CDR3 loop spans 14 amino acids. Germline CDR1 is SGHTA and CDR2 is FQGNSA. V dropped 1 base and J dropped 4 bases, with 10 bases sitting between them. CDR3 protein: CASSLGEVGYGYTF. The CDR3 nucleotides read TGTGCCAGCAGCTTAGGGGAGGTTGGCTATGGCTACACCTTC.